This is a list of T cell receptor beta chains from one sample in a study of cytomegalovirus exposure and HLA in healthy donors. The assay was immunoSEQ multiplex PCR, and TCRdb's table has in-frame clones only and misses some. The sample holds approximately 73,000 clones; 65% to 85% are singletons and the top ten take roughly 22%. The specimen was PBMCs. The source of these receptors is a woman between 35 and 50 years old in good health and CMV-seropositive. CDR3s include the opening cysteine and the closing phenylalanine or tryptophan. D genes are given only for firm matches. A row's size may be missing; if present it is once, few, many or a size class.

J,V,length,D,size,CDR3,DNA
TRBJ1-3,TRBV5-1,14,TRBD1,.,CASSSTGAGNTIYF,TGCGCCAGCAGCTCCACAGGGGCTGGAAACACCATATATTTT
TRBJ1-1,TRBV5-1,15,.,.,CASSVWTAGEMEAFF,TGCGCCAGCAGCGTATGGACAGCGGGGGAGATGGAAGCTTTCTTT
TRBJ2-7,TRBV7-8,14,TRBD1,.,CASSYRDSFYEQYF,TGTGCCAGCAGCTACCGGGACAGCTTCTACGAGCAGTACTTC
TRBJ1-4,TRBV4-1,14,.,.,CASSPTDIREKLFF,TGCGCCAGCAGCCCAACGGACATACGAGAAAAACTGTTTTTT
TRBJ1-2,TRBV4-1,14,TRBD1,.,CASSQAGLGQSYTF,TGCGCCAGCAGCCAAGCGGGGCTGGGACAGTCCTACACCTTC
TRBJ2-7,TRBV6-5,16,TRBD2,.,CASSYAGTSGTYEQYF,TGTGCCAGCAGTTACGCCGGGACTAGCGGCACCTACGAGCAGTACTTC
TRBJ1-6,TRBV6-1,13,TRBD1,many,CATRQGGNSPLHF,TGTGCCACCAGACAGGGAGGGAATTCACCCCTCCACTTT
TRBJ2-1,TRBV5-4,15,TRBD2,.,CASSAGTSGGREQFF,TGTGCCAGCAGCGCAGGGACTAGCGGGGGGAGGGAGCAGTTCTTC
TRBJ1-5,TRBV5-8,12,.,.,CASSLYNQPQHF,TGTGCCAGCAGCTTGTACAATCAGCCCCAGCATTTT
TRBJ2-7,TRBV5-1,14,.,.,CASSLAGKDYEQYF,TGCGCCAGCAGCTTGGCCGGGAAAGACTACGAGCAGTACTTC
TRBJ2-3,TRBV7-2,15,TRBD2,once,CASSRTSGVTDTQYF,TGTGCCAGCAGTCGGACTAGCGGGGTCACAGATACGCAGTATTTT
TRBJ2-7,TRBV19,14,TRBD1,.,CASTRDRSSYEQYF,TGTGCCAGTACCCGGGACAGGTCCTCCTACGAGCAGTACTTC
TRBJ1-2,TRBV9,14,.,.,CASSGKTKRDGYTF,TGTGCCAGCAGCGGGAAGACCAAGCGGGATGGCTACACCTTC
TRBJ1-2,TRBV29-1,12,TRBD1,.,CSVDQGGSGYTF,TGCAGCGTTGATCAGGGGGGCAGTGGCTACACCTTC
TRBJ1-2,TRBV4-2,13,.,.,CASSQDLVFGYTF,TGTGCCAGCAGCCAAGATCTAGTGTTTGGCTACACCTTC
TRBJ1-1,TRBV25-1,12,.,.,CASSSTSPEAFF,TGTGCCAGCAGCTCCACATCTCCCGAAGCTTTCTTT
TRBJ1-2,TRBV25-1,18,.,few,CASSPPHRVLSPNYGYTF,TGTGCCAGCAGCCCCCCCCACAGGGTTCTCAGCCCTAACTATGGCTACACCTTC
TRBJ1-2,TRBV29-1,12,TRBD1,.,CSVGGTGYGYTF,TGCAGCGTTGGGGGGACAGGGTATGGCTACACCTTC
TRBJ2-5,TRBV2,12,.,.,CASGQTKETQYF,TGTGCCAGTGGACAGACCAAAGAGACCCAGTACTTC
TRBJ2-3,TRBV5-6,15,TRBD2,once,CASSGTGGSTDTQYF,TGTGCCAGCAGCGGAACGGGGGGTTCCACAGATACGCAGTATTTT
TRBJ1-2,TRBV6-1,18,TRBD1,few,CASSGNPGQGPSNYGYTF,TGTGCCAGCAGTGGCAATCCGGGACAGGGACCCTCTAACTATGGCTACACCTTC
TRBJ2-7,TRBV27,12,.,.,CASSEQGREKYF,TGTGCCAGCAGTGAACAGGGTAGGGAAAAGTACTTC
TRBJ2-2,TRBV29-1,13,TRBD1,.,CSVRETGSGELFF,TGCAGCGTTAGAGAGACAGGGTCCGGGGAGCTGTTTTTT
TRBJ2-1,TRBV6-5,16,.,.,CASSYSGGSSYNEQFF,TGTGCCAGCAGTTACTCGGGAGGTAGCTCCTACAATGAGCAGTTCTTC
TRBJ2-1,TRBV28,14,TRBD1,few,CASSLSGTDNEQFF,TGTGCCAGCAGTTTGTCCGGGACAGACAATGAGCAGTTCTTC
TRBJ2-5,TRBV5-1,12,.,few,CASSRPGETQYF,TGCGCCAGCAGCCGCCCAGGGGAGACCCAGTACTTC
TRBJ2-1,TRBV28,14,.,.,CASGRVSSYNEQFF,TGTGCCAGCGGTCGGGTAAGCTCCTACAATGAGCAGTTCTTC
TRBJ2-2,TRBV2,15,TRBD2,few,CASSRGGSNTGELFF,TGTGCCAGCAGCCGGGGGGGATCGAACACCGGGGAGCTGTTTTTT
TRBJ1-3,TRBV5-6,17,TRBD1,.,CASSSTALAGGWNTIYF,TGTGCCAGCAGTTCAACCGCGTTAGCAGGGGGCTGGAACACCATATATTTT
TRBJ1-1,TRBV2,14,.,.,CASSPVGGDTEAFF,TGTGCCAGCAGCCCCGTCGGGGGTGACACTGAAGCTTTCTTT
TRBJ2-3,TRBV5-1,15,TRBD2,.,CASSLAGTSGDTQYF,TGCGCCAGCAGCTTGGCGGGGACTAGCGGGGATACGCAGTATTTT
TRBJ1-5,TRBV6-5,15,TRBD1,.,CASSYDRGSNQPQHF,TGTGCCAGCAGTTACGACAGGGGGAGCAATCAGCCCCAGCATTTT
TRBJ2-7,TRBV28,11,.,.,CASSTYYEQYF,TGTGCCAGCAGCACTTACTACGAGCAGTACTTC
TRBJ2-5,TRBV7-7,15,.,.,CASSPQTGPQETQYF,TGTGCCAGCAGCCCACAGACAGGACCACAAGAGACCCAGTACTTC
TRBJ1-1,TRBV30,12,.,.,CAWSPRGNQAFF,TGTGCCTGGAGTCCGAGGGGGAACCAAGCTTTCTTT
TRBJ2-1,TRBV19,14,.,.,CASSISAGRNEQFF,TGTGCCAGTAGTATAAGCGCGGGAAGGAATGAGCAGTTCTTC
TRBJ2-2,TRBV7-9,14,.,.,CASSLVQATGELFF,TGTGCCAGCAGCTTAGTTCAGGCCACCGGGGAGCTGTTTTTT
TRBJ1-5,TRBV19,16,.,few,CASRRLAGRRNQPQHF,TGTGCCAGTAGGCGCCTCGCGGGGCGCCGGAATCAGCCCCAGCATTTT
TRBJ2-2,TRBV5-1,16,TRBD2,.,CASSLGLAANTGELFF,TGCGCCAGCAGTCTTGGACTAGCGGCGAACACCGGGGAGCTGTTTTTT
TRBJ2-7,TRBV6-5,15,.,.,CASRYTVAESYEQYF,TGTGCCAGCAGGTACACGGTAGCAGAATCCTACGAGCAGTACTTC
TRBJ1-3,TRBV15,13,TRBD1,.,CATRTGTADTIYF,TGTGCCACCAGGACCGGGACAGCCGACACCATATATTTT
TRBJ2-7,TRBV29-1,13,.,.,CSVSGGVSYEQYF,TGCAGCGTGTCGGGGGGCGTATCCTACGAGCAGTACTTC
TRBJ2-2,TRBV6-1,15,.,.,CASSEGALSTGELFF,TGTGCCAGCAGTGAAGGAGCATTGTCCACCGGGGAGCTGTTTTTT
TRBJ1-5,TRBV19,12,.,.,CASSIVQGPQHF,TGTGCCAGTAGTATTGTTCAGGGGCCCCAGCATTTT
TRBJ2-3,TRBV6-4,14,.,.,CASSDLAHTDTQYF,TGTGCCAGCAGTGACCTCGCGCACACAGATACGCAGTATTTT
TRBJ2-4,TRBV19,14,.,.,CASTARGAKNIQYF,TGTGCCAGTACGGCCCGGGGAGCCAAAAACATTCAGTACTTC
TRBJ2-5,TRBV4-2,15,TRBD2,.,CASSQEGTIQETQYF,TGTGCCAGCAGCCAAGAGGGGACTATCCAAGAGACCCAGTACTTC
TRBJ1-2,TRBV9,11,.,.,CASSRGGGYTF,TGTGCCAGCAGCAGGGGAGGAGGCTACACCTTC
TRBJ2-7,TRBV10-3,13,TRBD1,.,CAIRPDRSYEQYF,TGTGCCATCAGACCGGACAGGTCCTACGAGCAGTACTTC
TRBJ2-1,TRBV7-8,14,.,.,CASSWLILNNEQFF,TGTGCCAGCTCGTGGCTTATTCTCAACAATGAGCAGTTCTTC
TRBJ1-1,TRBV27,14,.,.,CASRSGGTNTEAFF,TGTGCCAGCAGGTCGGGGGGGACGAACACTGAAGCTTTCTTT
TRBJ1-1,TRBV6-5,14,.,.,CASSLGTTNTEAFF,TGTGCCAGCAGTCTCGGGACAACGAACACTGAAGCTTTCTTT
TRBJ2-7,TRBV18,13,.,.,CASSPTTADEQYF,TGTGCCAGCTCACCAACCACGGCGGACGAGCAGTACTTC